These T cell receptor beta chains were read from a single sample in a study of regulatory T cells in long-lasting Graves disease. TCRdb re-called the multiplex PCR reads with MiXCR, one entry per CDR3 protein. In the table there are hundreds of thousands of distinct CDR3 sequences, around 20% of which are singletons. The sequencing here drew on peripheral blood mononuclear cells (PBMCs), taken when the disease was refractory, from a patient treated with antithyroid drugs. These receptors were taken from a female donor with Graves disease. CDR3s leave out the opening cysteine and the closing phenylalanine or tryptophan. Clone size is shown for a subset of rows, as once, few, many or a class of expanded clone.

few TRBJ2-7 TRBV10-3 AISESDRSYEQY
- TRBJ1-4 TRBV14 ASSQIRGEKLF
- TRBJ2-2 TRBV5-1 ASSLIPASNTGELF
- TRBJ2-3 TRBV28 ASYGGRTDTQY
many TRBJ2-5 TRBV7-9 ASSTNRDRVGRQETQY
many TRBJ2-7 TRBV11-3 ASSWSGGEQY
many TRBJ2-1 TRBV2 ASSEGGRLAGVNEQF
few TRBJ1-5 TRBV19 ASTSVAGRGSNQPQH
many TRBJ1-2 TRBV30 AWTIGGSGYT
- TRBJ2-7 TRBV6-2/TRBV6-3 ASSYLNPAGYEQY
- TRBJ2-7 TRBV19 ASSIDGLSYEQY
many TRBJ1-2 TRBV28 ASSLSLDRGSDGYT
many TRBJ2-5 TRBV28 ASSLTDKETQY
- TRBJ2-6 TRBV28 ASTSDMSGANVLT
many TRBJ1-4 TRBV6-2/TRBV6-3 ASRETVLNEKLF
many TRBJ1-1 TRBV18 ASSPQGADTEAF
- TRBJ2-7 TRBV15 ATSRGKDYEQY
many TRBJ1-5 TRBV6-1 ASSEPGFRDRDQPQH
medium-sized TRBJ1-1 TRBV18 ASSPRENTEAF
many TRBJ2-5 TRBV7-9 ASRTFGQETQY
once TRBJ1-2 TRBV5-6 ASSVDKLYGYT
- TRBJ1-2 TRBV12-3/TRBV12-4 ASSLGRGGNGYT
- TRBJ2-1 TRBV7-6 ASSAPRPGGPTDEQF
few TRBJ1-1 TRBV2 ASREGMAEAF
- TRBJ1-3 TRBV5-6 ASSYRGNTIC
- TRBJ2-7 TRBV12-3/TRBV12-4 ASSITGTPLEQY
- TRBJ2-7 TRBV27 ASSSRQGRTYEQY
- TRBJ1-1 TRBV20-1 SASEAPGLRNTEAF
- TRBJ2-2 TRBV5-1 ASSTVGLAGGAGELF
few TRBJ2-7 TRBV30 AWSVPLKGQY
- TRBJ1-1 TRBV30 AWSVPGNTEAF
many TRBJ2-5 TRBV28 ASSLGLAVRGAQY
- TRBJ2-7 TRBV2 ASSDRGTGSYEQY
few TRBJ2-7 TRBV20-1 SLTRDRVGYEQY
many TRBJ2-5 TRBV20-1 SASPSGSGETQY
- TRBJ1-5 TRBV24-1 ATSEGVVAEPQH
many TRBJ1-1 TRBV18 ASSSNRGGTEAF
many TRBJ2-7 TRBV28 ASGGTGGPQSYEQY
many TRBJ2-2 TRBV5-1 ASSFSIAGERTGELF
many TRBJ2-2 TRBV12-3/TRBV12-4 ASSLAGDLNTGELF
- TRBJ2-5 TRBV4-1 ASSQRILQETQY
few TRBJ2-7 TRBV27 ATMRGEEQY
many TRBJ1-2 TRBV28 ASSDRGDRGNYGYT
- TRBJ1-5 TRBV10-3 AISRPGEPQH
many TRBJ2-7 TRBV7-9 ASSLDGGGYEQY
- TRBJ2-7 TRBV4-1 ASSQDEGAGDEQY
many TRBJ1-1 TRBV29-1 SVDGGGTEAF